These 30 T cell receptor beta chains share one sample of origin, sequenced in a study of T cell responses to AZD1222 COVID-19 vaccine. Method: immunoSEQ multiplex PCR; TCRdb's copy keeps in-frame clones and lacks some. Of approximately 120,000 clones listed, approximately 89% are singletons. The sample here was peripheral blood, taken 28 days after the second AZD1222 dose. All receptors come from an adult who received the AZD1222 COVID-19 vaccine.

This chain joins TRBV29-1 and TRBJ1-1; possibly TRBD1 for D (6 bases). CDR1 SQVTM and CDR2 ANQGSEA come from the germline V gene. This CDR3 contains 14 residues. Trimming took 7 bases from V and 1 from J, leaving 16 bases between them. This CDR3 is CSAVPGAPNTEAFF. CDR3 in DNA: TGCAGCGCTGTCCCGGGGGCCCCGAACACTGAAGCTTTCTTT.

V gene TRBV5-1 combines with J gene TRBJ1-1, with 8 positions matching TRBD1. The CDR3 length is 17 residues. After removal of 0 bases from V and 4 bases from J, the junction contained 11 bases not matched to a gene. The germline CDR1 and CDR2 sequences are SGHRS and YFSETQ. CDR3 DNA sequence: TGCGCCAGCAGCTTGGGTTTGTCAGGGGGCGAGGGCACTGAAGCTTTCTTT. This translates into CASSLGLSGGEGTEAFF. Using reference TRBV5-1 and TRBJ1-1 for the parts outside the CDR3, the full variable domain is KAGVTQTPRYLIKTRGQQVTLSCSPISGHRSVSWYQQTPGQGLQFLFEYFSETQRNKGNFPGRFSGRQFSNSRSEMNVSTLELGDSALYLCASSLGLSGGEGTEAFFGQGTRLTVV.

V is TRBV12-3 or TRBV12-4 and J is TRBJ1-4, with D perhaps TRBD1 (5 bases). V lost 1 base and J lost 6, with 6 bases in between. This CDR3 contains 13 residues. As DNA, the CDR3 is TGTGCCAGCAGTTTAGGAGGGGATGAAAAACTGTTTTTT. It translates to CASSLGGDEKLFF.

The rearrangement joins TRBV18 to TRBJ2-7, with 8 bases matching TRBD1. CDR3 length: 15 residues. Germline values: CDR1 KGHSH, CDR2 LQKENI. V gave up 3 bases and J gave up 4 bases; unmatched junction bases: 8. In DNA form, the CDR3 reads TGTGCCAGCTCACCCCAGGACAGGGCCAGGTACGAGCAGTACTTC. It codes for CASSPQDRARYEQYF.

The chain uses TRBV7-8 and TRBJ1-5; 7 bases map to TRBD1. CDR3 size: 16 residues. V lost 10 bases, J lost 2 bases, and 14 bases stayed unmatched. Germline lookup yields CDR1 SGHVS and CDR2 FQNEAQ. The chain's CDR3 is CATDSGTATGNQPQHF. CDR3 bases: TGTGCCACCGACTCGGGGACAGCGACCGGCAATCAGCCCCAGCATTTT. Looking up the rest from reference TRBV7-8 and TRBJ1-5 gives the full variable domain: GAGVSQSPRYKVAKRGQDVALRCDPISGHVSLFWYQQALGQGPEFLTYFQNEAQLDKSGLPSDRFFAERPEGSVSTLKIQRTQQEDSAVYLCATDSGTATGNQPQHFGDGTRLSIL.

The chain carries TRBV28 and TRBJ2-1, with 9 bases fitting TRBD1. Losses at the gene ends were 6 bases for V and 5 bases for J; bases not matched to a gene: 8. The CDR3 is 15 residues long. Per germline, CDR1 MDHEN and CDR2 SYDVKM. The chain's CDR3 is CASSTPGQGNNEQFF. CDR3 DNA sequence: TGTGCCAGCAGCACACCGGGACAGGGTAACAATGAGCAGTTCTTC.

The rearrangement uses TRBV24-1 and TRBJ1-5; D call uncertain. V shed 4 bases and J shed 6 bases, with 6 bases lying between them. The germline V gene encodes CDR1 KGHDR and CDR2 SFDVKD. The CDR3 has 12 residues. Here the CDR3 DNA reads TGTGCCACCAGTGACGGAGGTCAGCCCCAGCATTTT. Protein sequence: CATSDGGQPQHF.

The J gene is TRBJ1-1, the V gene TRBV18; perhaps TRBD1 as D (6 bases). V lost 5 bases to trimming and J lost 6 bases, with 13 bases between them. Germline loops: CDR1 KGHSH, CDR2 LQKENI. The CDR3 totals 13 residues. CDR3 in DNA: TGTGCCAGCTCAACCGCCGGGGGCGCTGAAGCTTTCTTT. Translation gives CASSTAGGAEAFF. Combining the CDR3 with reference TRBV18 and TRBJ1-1 gives the whole variable domain NAGVMQNPRHLVRRRGQEARLRCSPMKGHSHVYWYRQLPEEGLKFMVYLQKENIIDESGMPKERFSAEFPKEGPSILRIQQVVRGDSAAYFCASSTAGGAEAFFGQGTRLTVV.

V and J are TRBV2 and TRBJ1-4; 8 nucleotides agree with TRBD1. CDR3 size: 12 residues. Trimming removed 8 bases from V and 8 bases from J; junction bases left unmatched: 4. Germline CDR1 and CDR2: SNHLY and FYNNEI. CDR3 nucleotide sequence: TGTGCCAGCGGACAGGGTCCAGAAAAACTGTTTTTT. Translating it yields CASGQGPEKLFF.

The chain uses TRBV5-1 and TRBJ1-5; a weak D match, TRBD1 (5 bases). Trimming cost V 1 base and J 6 bases, with 11 bases left between them. This CDR3 comprises 14 residues. Per germline, CDR1 SGHRS and CDR2 YFSETQ. CDR3 sequence: CASSLKGEGQPQHF. The CDR3 DNA is TGCGCCAGCAGCTTGAAAGGGGAGGGTCAGCCCCAGCATTTT.

The chain employs TRBV9 and TRBJ1-2, with D possibly being TRBD1 (5 bases). V dropped 2 bases and J dropped 8 bases, with 19 bases sitting between them. The CDR3 covers 15 residues. Germline lookup yields CDR1 SGDLS and CDR2 YYNGEE. CDR3 amino acids: CASSVWGEARDGYTF. CDR3 DNA sequence: TGTGCCAGCAGCGTTTGGGGGGAGGCCCGGGACGGCTACACCTTC.

The chain has TRBV10-2 and TRBJ2-7, with TRBD1 as a possible D gene (5 bases). The CDR3 loop spans 13 amino acids. The germline V and J ends were trimmed by 8 bases and 3 bases, with 14 bases remaining between them. Germline CDR1 is WSHSY and CDR2 is SAAADI. CDR3 residues: CASGAAANYEQYF. The CDR3, as DNA: TGCGCCAGCGGGGCAGCAGCTAACTACGAGCAGTACTTC.

The chain recombines TRBV4-3 with TRBJ2-1; 10 bases fit TRBD2. CDR1 LGHNA and CDR2 YSLEER come from the germline V gene. The CDR3 runs to 16 residues. Trimming took 4 bases from V and 4 from J; bases not matched to a gene: 7. The CDR3, as DNA: TGCGCCAGCAGCCCCACCGAGCGGGGGGGGTACAATGAGCAGTTCTTC. It yields the protein CASSPTERGGYNEQFF.

This chain links TRBV5-1 with TRBJ1-5; a possible D gene is TRBD1 (6 bases). Trimming removed 5 bases at V and 4 bases at J, with 13 bases between. CDR1 SGHRS and CDR2 YFSETQ come from the germline V gene. This CDR3 has 14 amino acids. CDR3 protein: CASRPGTNNQPQHF. The CDR3 DNA follows: TGCGCCAGCAGGCCCGGGACAAATAATCAGCCCCAGCATTTT.

The chain recombines TRBV19 with TRBJ1-5; D not certain. Trimming removed 7 bases at V and 7 bases at J, with 14 bases between. Germline V gives CDR1 LNHDA, CDR2 SQIVND (reference sequence). The CDR3 contains 13 residues. The CDR3 protein is CASTGDGTQPQHF. CDR3 sequence (DNA): TGTGCCAGTACGGGCGACGGAACGCAGCCCCAGCATTTT.

This clone occurred a few times. This rearrangement joins TRBV7-3 to TRBJ1-5; D unclear. Trimming removed 0 bases from V and 4 bases from J, with 4 bases in between. Germline assignment: CDR1 SGHTA and CDR2 FQGTGA. This CDR3 is built from 13 residues. The chain's CDR3 is CASSLTPNQPQHF. CDR3 bases: TGTGCCAGCAGCTTAACCCCTAATCAGCCCCAGCATTTT.

V usage is TRBV5-4 and J usage is TRBJ2-5; 14 bases match TRBD2. The CDR3 has 16 amino acids. Germline CDR1 and CDR2: SGHNT and YYREEE (reference sequence). Germline trimming cut 4 bases from V and 2 bases from J; bases unmatched to any gene: 4. CDR3 region: CASSNGLAGGQETQYF. DNA for the CDR3: TGTGCCAGCAGCAATGGACTAGCGGGGGGTCAAGAGACCCAGTACTTC.

This clone came up a few times. This chain uses TRBV5-1 with TRBJ2-4; D possibly matches TRBD1 or TRBD2 (6 bases each). Trimming removed 4 bases at V and 0 bases at J, with 11 bases between. Germline V gene sequence: CDR1 SGHRS, CDR2 YFSETQ. The CDR3 extends over 15 amino acids. The CDR3 sequence is CASSAGTLAKNIQYF. The CDR3 bases are TGCGCCAGCAGCGCGGGGACACTAGCCAAAAACATTCAGTACTTC. The whole variable domain, filled in from reference TRBV5-1 and TRBJ2-4, reads KAGVTQTPRYLIKTRGQQVTLSCSPISGHRSVSWYQQTPGQGLQFLFEYFSETQRNKGNFPGRFSGRQFSNSRSEMNVSTLELGDSALYLCASSAGTLAKNIQYFGAGTRLSVL.

CDR3 region: CASSLARDLGQTTDTQYF. CDR3 DNA sequence: TGTGCCAGCAGCTTAGCTCGCGATCTGGGTCAGACCACAGATACGCAGTATTTT. This sequence joins TRBV7-6 and TRBJ2-3; D gene uncertain. The CDR3 sequence is 18 residues long. Germline assignment: CDR1 SGHVS and CDR2 FNYEAQ. V dropped 0 bases and J dropped 2 bases, with 18 bases sitting between them.

In this sample, this clone turned up once. The V gene is TRBV7-9, the J gene TRBJ1-4, with 9 bases lining up with TRBD1. Germline trimming cut 2 bases from V and 10 bases from J; bases unmatched to any gene: 11. Germline CDR1 reads SEHNR; CDR2 reads FQNEAQ (reference sequence). The CDR3 extends over 16 amino acids. The CDR3 DNA is TGTGCCAGCAGCTTACCCCGGGACAGGGCCTATATAAAACTGTTTTTT. The encoded protein is CASSLPRDRAYIKLFF.

The V call is TRBV11-2, the J call TRBJ1-5; a weak D match, TRBD1 (6 bases). Germline assignment: CDR1 SGHAT and CDR2 FQNNGV. Trimming took off 7 bases at V and 1 base at J, with 17 bases between the two ends. CDR3 length: 16 residues. The CDR3 coding sequence is TGTGCCAGCACTCTCGGGAGCAGGGGAAGCAATCAGCCCCAGCATTTT. It specifies CASTLGSRGSNQPQHF.

The rearrangement joins TRBV6-2 or TRBV6-3 to TRBJ1-5; 8 bases map to TRBD1. After removal of 6 bases from V and 7 bases from J, the junction contained 17 bases not matched to a gene. Germline lookup yields CDR1 MNHEY and CDR2 SVGEGT. The CDR3 has 17 amino acids. In nucleotides, the CDR3 is TGTGCCAGCAGCCTGAGGGCGCTAACAGGGGGGGGCCAGCCCCAGCATTTT. Its protein product is CASSLRALTGGGQPQHF.

The rearrangement uses TRBV7-9 and TRBJ1-4; 7 bases agree with TRBD1. The V gene end was trimmed by 5 bases and the J gene end by 13 bases; junction bases not matched to a gene: 4. The CDR3 has 11 residues. The V gene's germline CDR1 is SEHNR and CDR2 FQNEAQ (reference sequence). The CDR3, as DNA: TGTGCCAGCAGCGCGACAGGGTTACTGTTTTTT. It encodes CASSATGLLFF.

The rearrangement links TRBV10-3 to TRBJ2-5; TRBD2 might be the D (7 bases). Trimming stripped 5 bases from V and 2 bases from J, with 18 bases between. Germline CDR1 is ENHRY and CDR2 is SYGVKD. The length of the CDR3 is 16 residues. The CDR3 nucleotides are TGTGCCATCAGTCGGGGGCTAGCGGTAAATCAAGAGACCCAGTACTTC. This gives the protein CAISRGLAVNQETQYF.

This chain links TRBV5-1 with TRBJ2-7; D is unclear. This CDR3 contains 13 residues. Between the trimmed V and J ends, which lost 2 bases and 7 bases, there was a span of 13 bases. CDR1 is SGHRS and CDR2 is YFSETQ in the germline V gene. The CDR3, as DNA: TGCGCCAGCAGCTTAGTAGGACGAGAAGAGCAGTACTTC. Its protein product is CASSLVGREEQYF.

The genes are TRBV2 and TRBJ2-5; D may correspond to TRBD1 or TRBD2 (5 bases each). Germline CDR1 reads SNHLY; CDR2 reads FYNNEI. Trimming left V 8 bases short and J 2 bases short, with 18 bases between. CDR3 length: 15 residues. This CDR3 reads CASPDGDLSQETQYF. Here the CDR3 DNA reads TGTGCCAGCCCTGATGGGGACCTATCTCAAGAGACCCAGTACTTC.

This clone occurred a few times. CDR3 nucleotide sequence: TGTGCCAGCAGCTTGGGACAGTTTAATGAAAAACTGTTTTTT. As protein: CASSLGQFNEKLFF. The rearrangement uses TRBV7-2 and TRBJ1-4, with 7 nucleotides matching TRBD1. CDR3 length equals 14 residues. The V gene's germline CDR1 is SGHTA and CDR2 FQGNSA. V trimming: 3 bases; J trimming: 4 bases; junction bases outside the gene matches: 2.

The CDR3 is CASSLEGKSYEQYF. The CDR3, as DNA: TGTGCCAGCAGCTTAGAAGGGAAGTCCTACGAGCAGTACTTC. The J gene is TRBJ2-7, the V gene TRBV11-3; no clear D. CDR1 is SGHNT and CDR2 is YENEEA in the germline V gene. The CDR3 has 14 amino acids. V shed 0 bases and J shed 1 base, with 7 bases lying between them.

V gene TRBV28 combines with J gene TRBJ1-2; 9 bases line up with TRBD1. The junction had 6 bases not matched to a gene; V was cut back by 8 bases and J by 5 bases. Germline loops: CDR1 MDHEN, CDR2 SYDVKM. The CDR3 runs 13 residues. The CDR3 reads CASATGGVYGYTF. Here the CDR3 DNA reads TGTGCCAGCGCGACAGGGGGGGTTTATGGCTACACCTTC.

The V gene is TRBV7-2, the J gene TRBJ1-5; D uncertain. Trimming cost V 6 bases and J 9 bases, with 12 bases left between them. Germline assignment: CDR1 SGHTA and CDR2 FQGNSA. The CDR3 has 12 amino acids. CDR3 amino acids: CASSLVPGPQHF. The DNA for the CDR3 is TGTGCCAGCAGTCTGGTCCCGGGGCCCCAGCATTTT.